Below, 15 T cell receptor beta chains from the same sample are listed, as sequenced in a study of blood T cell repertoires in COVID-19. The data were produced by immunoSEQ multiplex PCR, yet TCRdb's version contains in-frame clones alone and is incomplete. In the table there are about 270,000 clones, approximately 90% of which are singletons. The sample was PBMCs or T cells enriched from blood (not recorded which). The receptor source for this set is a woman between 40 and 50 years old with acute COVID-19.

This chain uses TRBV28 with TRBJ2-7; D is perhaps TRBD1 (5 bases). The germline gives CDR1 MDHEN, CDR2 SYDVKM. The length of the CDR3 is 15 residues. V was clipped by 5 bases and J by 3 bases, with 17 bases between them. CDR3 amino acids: CASSVPREVHYEQYF. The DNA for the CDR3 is TGTGCCAGCAGTGTCCCCAGGGAAGTTCACTACGAGCAGTACTTC.

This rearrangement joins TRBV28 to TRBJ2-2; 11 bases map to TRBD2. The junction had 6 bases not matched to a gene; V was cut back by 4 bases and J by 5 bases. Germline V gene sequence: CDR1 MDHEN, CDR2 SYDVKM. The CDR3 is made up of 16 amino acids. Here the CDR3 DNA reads TGTGCCAGCAGTTCTCCCGGGACTAGCGGTACCGGGGAGCTGTTTTTT. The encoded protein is CASSSPGTSGTGELFF.

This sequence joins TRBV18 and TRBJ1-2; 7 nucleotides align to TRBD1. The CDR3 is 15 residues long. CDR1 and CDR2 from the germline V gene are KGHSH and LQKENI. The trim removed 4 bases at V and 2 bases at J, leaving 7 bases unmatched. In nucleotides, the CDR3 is TGTGCCAGCTCACTTATGGGGACAGACAACTATGGCTACACCTTC. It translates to CASSLMGTDNYGYTF.

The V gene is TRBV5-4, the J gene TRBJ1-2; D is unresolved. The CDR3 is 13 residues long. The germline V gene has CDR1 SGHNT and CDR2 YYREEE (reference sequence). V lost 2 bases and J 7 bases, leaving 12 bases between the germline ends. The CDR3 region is CASSFKGSGGYTF. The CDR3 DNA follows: TGTGCCAGCAGCTTTAAAGGGAGTGGTGGCTACACCTTC.

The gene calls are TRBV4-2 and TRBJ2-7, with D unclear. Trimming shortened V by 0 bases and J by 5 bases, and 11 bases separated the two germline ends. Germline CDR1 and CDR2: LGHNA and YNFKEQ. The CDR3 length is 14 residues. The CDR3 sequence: CASSQETNMDEQYF. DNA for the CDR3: TGTGCCAGCAGCCAAGAAACGAACATGGACGAGCAGTACTTC.

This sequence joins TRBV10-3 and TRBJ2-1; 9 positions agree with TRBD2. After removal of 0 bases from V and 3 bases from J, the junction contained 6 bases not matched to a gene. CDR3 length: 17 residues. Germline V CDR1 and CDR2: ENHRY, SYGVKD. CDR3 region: CAISESIASGNYNEQFF. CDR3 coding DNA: TGTGCCATCAGTGAGTCGATTGCTAGCGGGAACTACAATGAGCAGTTCTTC.

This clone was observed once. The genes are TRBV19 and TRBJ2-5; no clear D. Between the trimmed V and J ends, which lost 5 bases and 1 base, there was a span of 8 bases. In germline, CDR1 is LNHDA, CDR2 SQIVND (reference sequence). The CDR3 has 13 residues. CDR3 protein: CASSRSSQETQYF. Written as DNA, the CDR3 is TGTGCCAGTAGTCGGTCTAGCCAAGAGACCCAGTACTTC.

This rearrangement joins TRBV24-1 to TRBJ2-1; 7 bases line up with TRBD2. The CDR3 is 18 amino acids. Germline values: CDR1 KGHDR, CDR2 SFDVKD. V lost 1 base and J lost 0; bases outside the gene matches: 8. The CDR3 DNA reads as TGTGCCACCAGTGATTTAGCGGGGAGGGGTCGCTCCTACAATGAGCAGTTCTTC. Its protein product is CATSDLAGRGRSYNEQFF.

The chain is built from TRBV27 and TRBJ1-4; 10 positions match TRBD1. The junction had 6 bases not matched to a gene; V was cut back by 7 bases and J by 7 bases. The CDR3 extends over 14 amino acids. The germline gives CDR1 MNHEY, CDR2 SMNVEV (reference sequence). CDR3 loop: CASKLTGGFEKLFF. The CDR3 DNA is TGTGCCAGCAAACTGACAGGGGGCTTTGAAAAACTGTTTTTT.

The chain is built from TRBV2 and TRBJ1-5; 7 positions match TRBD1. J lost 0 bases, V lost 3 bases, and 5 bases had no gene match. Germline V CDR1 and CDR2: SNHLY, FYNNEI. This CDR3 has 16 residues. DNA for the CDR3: TGTGCCAGCAGTGACTGGAGGACAGGTAGCAATCAGCCCCAGCATTTT. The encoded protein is CASSDWRTGSNQPQHF.

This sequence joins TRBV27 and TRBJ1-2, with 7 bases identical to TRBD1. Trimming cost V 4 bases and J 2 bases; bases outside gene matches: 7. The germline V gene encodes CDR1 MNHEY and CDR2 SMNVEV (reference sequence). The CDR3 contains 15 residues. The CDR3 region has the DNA TGTGCCAGCAGTTACACGCTGGGACAGAACTATGGCTACACCTTC. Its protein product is CASSYTLGQNYGYTF.

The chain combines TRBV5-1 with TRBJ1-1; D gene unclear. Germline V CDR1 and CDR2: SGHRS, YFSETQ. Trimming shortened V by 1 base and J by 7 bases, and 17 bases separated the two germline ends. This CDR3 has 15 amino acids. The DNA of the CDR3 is TGCGCCAGCAGCTTGCACCCAGGTCAATTGAGTGAAGCTTTCTTT. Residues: CASSLHPGQLSEAFF.

The CDR3 protein is CATSDSNPTGIGETQYF. The CDR3 bases are TGTGCCACCAGTGACTCCAATCCGACGGGAATAGGAGAGACCCAGTACTTC. The chain joins TRBV24-1 to TRBJ2-5, with D possibly being TRBD2 (5 bases). The V and J ends lost 4 bases and 4 bases respectively, with 21 bases between them. CDR1 is KGHDR, CDR2 SFDVKD, per germline. This CDR3 spans 17 amino acids.

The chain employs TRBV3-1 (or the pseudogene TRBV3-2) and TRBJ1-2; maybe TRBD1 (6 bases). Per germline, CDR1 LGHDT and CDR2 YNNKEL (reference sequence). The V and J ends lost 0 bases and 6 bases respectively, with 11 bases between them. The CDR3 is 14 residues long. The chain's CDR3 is CASSQDNRVDGYTF. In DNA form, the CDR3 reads TGTGCCAGCAGCCAAGATAACAGGGTGGATGGCTACACCTTC.

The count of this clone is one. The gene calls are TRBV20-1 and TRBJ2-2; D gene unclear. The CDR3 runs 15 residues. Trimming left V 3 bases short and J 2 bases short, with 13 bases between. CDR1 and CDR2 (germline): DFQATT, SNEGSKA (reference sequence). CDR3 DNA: TGCAGTGCTAGTCGGAGAGGAGTTAACACCGGGGAGCTGTTTTTT. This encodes CSASRRGVNTGELFF.